The 25 T cell receptor beta chains given below trace back to one sample, sequenced in a study of shared clonotypes between healthy human individuals. Sequenced by immunoSEQ multiplex PCR; TCRdb stores in-frame clones only, minus some. The sample records roughly 1.5 million clones, approximately 98% being singletons. Input material: naive CD4+ T cells sorted from blood. Regarding subset: CD45RA+ positively selected. These receptor sequences come from a man under 40 in good health.

The V gene is TRBV1, the J gene TRBJ2-2. TRBV1 is annotated as a pseudogene. The CDR3 is 22 amino acids. CDR3 loop: CTSSQITRWRTRLYENTGELFF. The CDR3 nucleotides are TGCACCAGCAGCCAAATTACCAGGTGGCGGACCCGCTTGTACGAGAACACCGGGGAGCTGTTTTTT.

This chain connects TRBV5-4 to TRBJ2-1, with 11 bases that match TRBD2. Germline lookup yields CDR1 SGHNT and CDR2 YYREEE (reference sequence). CDR3 size: 18 residues. V shed 4 bases, J shed 4 bases, and the junction held 13 bases outside the gene matches. The CDR3 spells CASSHRQGTSGRYNEQFF. The CDR3 region has the DNA TGTGCCAGCAGCCACAGACAGGGGACTAGCGGAAGATACAATGAGCAGTTCTTC.

The V call is TRBV9, the J call TRBJ2-6; 7 bases line up with TRBD2. The CDR3 has 16 residues. The junction had 4 bases not matched to a gene; V was cut back by 0 bases and J by 4 bases. Germline V CDR1 and CDR2: SGDLS, YYNGEE. DNA of the CDR3: TGTGCCAGCAGCGTAGGACTAGCCTGGGGGGCCAACGTCCTGACTTTC. This encodes CASSVGLAWGANVLTF.

The chain carries TRBV27 and TRBJ2-5; D is unresolved. Germline CDR1 MNHEY, CDR2 SMNVEV (reference sequence). This CDR3 spans 14 amino acids. The V end was cut by 0 bases, the J end by 7 bases, with 12 bases between. The CDR3 spells CASSLSDAPGTQYF. The CDR3, as DNA: TGTGCCAGCAGTTTATCGGACGCCCCAGGGACCCAGTACTTC.

V gene TRBV29-1 combines with J gene TRBJ2-2; D is undetermined. V shed 4 bases and J shed 0 bases, with 12 bases lying between them. Germline assignment: CDR1 SQVTM and CDR2 ANQGSEA. The CDR3 has 15 amino acids. The CDR3 spells CSVATQGANTGELFF. DNA of the CDR3: TGCAGCGTTGCAACACAAGGCGCGAACACCGGGGAGCTGTTTTTT.

The V call is TRBV5-4, the J call TRBJ1-1; D remains unclear. In germline, CDR1 is SGHNT, CDR2 YYREEE (reference sequence). This CDR3 region has 14 residues. Deletions cut 7 bases from V and 4 bases from J, with 17 bases between. The CDR3: CASALQATGTEAFF. The CDR3 DNA reads as TGTGCCAGCGCACTGCAGGCGACCGGCACTGAAGCTTTCTTT.

As for this clone: Other nucleotide sequences from this sample produce the same CDR3. The chain joins TRBV7-2 to TRBJ2-1; no clear D. There are 13 residues in the CDR3. Germline CDR1 SGHTA, CDR2 FQGNSA. V was trimmed by 5 bases and J by 0 bases, leaving 5 bases between them. CDR3 coding DNA: TGTGCCAGCAGCCTAAACTCCTACAATGAGCAGTTCTTC. Protein product: CASSLNSYNEQFF.

The V call is TRBV27, the J call TRBJ2-1; D is possibly TRBD2 (6 bases). With 5 bases removed from V and 8 bases from J, the gap between germline ends came to 19 bases. The CDR3 has 15 amino acids. In germline, CDR1 is MNHEY, CDR2 SMNVEV (reference sequence). CDR3 DNA: TGTGCCAGCAGTGACCGGGACTCCATTCTCCATGAGCAGTTCTTC. It is translated as CASSDRDSILHEQFF.

The CDR3 here is CASSIDRGTDTQYF. Here the CDR3 DNA reads TGTGCCAGTAGTATTGACAGGGGCACAGATACGCAGTATTTT. The chain couples TRBV19 to TRBJ2-3, with 7 bases lining up with TRBD1. CDR1 is LNHDA, CDR2 SQIVND, per germline (reference sequence). The length of the CDR3 is 14 residues. The junction had 1 base not matched to a gene; V was cut back by 3 bases and J by 1 base.

V gene TRBV5-1 combines with J gene TRBJ2-1, with 7 bases fitting TRBD2. Germline assignment: CDR1 SGHRS and CDR2 YFSETQ. The CDR3 has 15 residues. The J segment lost 5 bases and the V segment lost 0 bases, leaving 5 bases of the junction unmatched. CDR3 loop: CASSLGLGTNNEQFF. CDR3 in DNA: TGCGCCAGCAGCTTGGGGCTCGGGACTAACAATGAGCAGTTCTTC.

V usage is TRBV28 and J usage is TRBJ1-5; unclear D gene. V was clipped by 3 bases and J by 3 bases, with 9 bases between them. CDR1 and CDR2 from the germline V gene are MDHEN and SYDVKM. There are 14 residues in the CDR3. In DNA form, the CDR3 reads TGTGCCAGCAGTTTCAGAGGCCCCAATCAGCCCCAGCATTTT. This gives the protein CASSFRGPNQPQHF.

V is TRBV7-6 and J is TRBJ1-1; no clear D gene. With 6 bases removed from V and 5 bases from J, the gap between germline ends came to 13 bases. This CDR3 region has 13 residues. Germline CDR1 reads SGHVS; CDR2 reads FNYEAQ. The CDR3 spells CASRKASGTEAFF. The DNA of the CDR3 is TGTGCCAGCAGAAAAGCCTCGGGGACTGAAGCTTTCTTT.

V is TRBV6-5 and J is TRBJ2-1; D is unresolved. CDR1 is MNHEY, CDR2 SVGAGI, per germline. This CDR3 has 15 amino acids. Trimming stripped 2 bases from V and 1 base from J, with 9 bases between. CDR3 region: CASSYRASSYNEQFF. In nucleotides, the CDR3 is TGTGCCAGCAGTTACCGGGCGTCATCCTACAATGAGCAGTTCTTC.

This chain connects TRBV18 to TRBJ1-5; 7 bases line up with TRBD1. The CDR3 covers 17 residues. The V gene's germline CDR1 is KGHSH and CDR2 LQKENI. The V segment lost 10 bases and the J segment 3 bases; nucleotides outside the gene matches: 18. The CDR3 here is CATQTPGGRWDNQPQHF. The CDR3 region has the DNA TGTGCCACCCAGACACCAGGGGGAAGATGGGACAATCAGCCCCAGCATTTT.

The chain joins TRBV27 to TRBJ2-1; the D gene is possibly TRBD2 (5 bases). V lost 5 bases and J lost 7, with 21 bases in between. The CDR3 covers 16 residues. From germline, CDR1 is MNHEY and CDR2 SMNVEV (reference sequence). CDR3 nucleotides: TGTGCCAGCAGTCACCTCGGGATCGGAGAGGATAATGAGCAGTTCTTC. This sequence encodes CASSHLGIGEDNEQFF.

V usage is TRBV12-5 and J usage is TRBJ2-1, with 10 bases that match TRBD1. The germline gives CDR1 LGHNT, CDR2 FRNRAP. The V gene end was trimmed by 5 bases and the J gene end by 0 bases; junction bases not matched to a gene: 16. CDR3 size: 20 residues. The CDR3 DNA is TGTGCTAGTGGTACCGCCCCGGGACAGGGGATTACTAGCTCCTACAATGAGCAGTTCTTC. It codes for CASGTAPGQGITSSYNEQFF. Using reference TRBV12-5 and TRBJ2-1 for the parts outside the CDR3, the full variable domain is DARVTQTPRHKVTEMGQEVTMRCQPILGHNTVFWYRQTMMQGLELLAYFRNRAPLDDSGMPKDRFSAEMPDATLATLKIQPSEPRDSAVYFCASGTAPGQGITSSYNEQFFGPGTRLTVL.

The chain joins TRBV5-1 to TRBJ2-3; D may match TRBD1 or TRBD2 (6 bases each). Trimming left V 4 bases short and J 8 bases short, with 20 bases between. The germline gives CDR1 SGHRS, CDR2 YFSETQ. The CDR3 covers 15 residues. The CDR3 region is CASSTGTQAEGTQYF. DNA for the CDR3: TGCGCCAGCAGCACAGGGACCCAGGCGGAGGGTACGCAGTATTTT.

Of note for this clone: Sequence at one end of the junction differs from germline and may be a read error. DNA of the CDR3: TGTGCTAGCAGCTTAGGGCAGGGAACGACCGGGGAGCTGTTTTTT. Its protein product is CASSLGQGTTGELFF. The V gene is TRBV7-7, the J gene TRBJ2-2, with a possible D match to TRBD1 (5 bases). The CDR3 contains 15 residues. Germline lookup yields CDR1 SSHAT and CDR2 FNYEAQ (reference sequence).

The genes are TRBV28 and TRBJ2-7; no definite D call. V lost 2 bases and J 4 bases, leaving 9 bases between the germline ends. Germline V gene lookup returns CDR1 MDHEN and CDR2 SYDVKM. This CDR3 spans 13 amino acids. This CDR3 reads CASSLPYRYEQYF. As DNA, the CDR3 is TGTGCCAGCAGTTTACCCTACCGTTACGAGCAGTACTTC.

J is TRBJ2-3 and V is TRBV28; 7 positions agree with TRBD2. CDR1 and CDR2 (germline): MDHEN, SYDVKM. Unmatched junction bases numbered 11, after V lost 6 bases and J lost 5 bases. The CDR3 totals 15 residues. The CDR3, as DNA: TGTGCCAGCAGCCAAGGGGCCCCGGGGGGAGATACGCAGTATTTT. The encoded protein is CASSQGAPGGDTQYF.

The rearrangement joins TRBV10-3 to TRBJ2-3; D is perhaps TRBD2 (6 bases). Germline CDR1 and CDR2: ENHRY and SYGVKD. CDR3 length: 12 amino acids. Trimming took 10 bases from V and 2 from J, leaving 10 bases between them. The CDR3 sequence: CATRDFTDTQYF. In nucleotides, the CDR3 is TGTGCCACTCGGGACTTCACAGATACGCAGTATTTT.

Here the CDR3 reads CASSQDRIRSGRGTGYTF. Here the CDR3 DNA reads TGTGCCAGCAGCCAAGATCGTATCAGGTCGGGCAGGGGTACTGGCTACACCTTC. V gene TRBV4-2 combines with J gene TRBJ1-2, with D tentatively TRBD1 (6 bases). From germline, CDR1 is LGHNA and CDR2 YNFKEQ. The length of the CDR3 is 18 residues. Deletions cut 0 bases from V and 7 bases from J, with 24 bases between.

J is TRBJ2-7 and V is TRBV7-9; no clear D gene. V was cut by 5 bases and J by 3 bases, with 20 bases left in between. The CDR3 sequence is 16 residues long. The germline V gene encodes CDR1 SEHNR and CDR2 FQNEAQ (reference sequence). This CDR3 reads CASSPLYSADHYEQYF. The CDR3 DNA is TGTGCCAGCAGCCCCTTGTATTCGGCGGATCACTACGAGCAGTACTTC.

The rearrangement uses TRBV6-1 and TRBJ1-5; D gene ambiguous. The CDR3 length is 18 residues. V was clipped by 1 base and J by 0 bases, with 16 bases between them. Germline V CDR1 and CDR2: MNHNS, SASEGT. The CDR3 reads CASSEVGGLGYSNQPQHF. CDR3 bases: TGTGCCAGCAGTGAAGTAGGAGGGTTGGGTTATAGCAATCAGCCCCAGCATTTT.

J is TRBJ2-1 and V is TRBV19; D is unresolved. The CDR3 spans 12 residues. Per the germline V gene, CDR1 is LNHDA and CDR2 is SQIVND (reference sequence). V was pared by 6 bases and J by 6 bases, with 9 bases between. In DNA form, the CDR3 reads TGTGCCAGTAGGGTCGGCGTCAATGAGCAGTTCTTC. Translated, it gives CASRVGVNEQFF.